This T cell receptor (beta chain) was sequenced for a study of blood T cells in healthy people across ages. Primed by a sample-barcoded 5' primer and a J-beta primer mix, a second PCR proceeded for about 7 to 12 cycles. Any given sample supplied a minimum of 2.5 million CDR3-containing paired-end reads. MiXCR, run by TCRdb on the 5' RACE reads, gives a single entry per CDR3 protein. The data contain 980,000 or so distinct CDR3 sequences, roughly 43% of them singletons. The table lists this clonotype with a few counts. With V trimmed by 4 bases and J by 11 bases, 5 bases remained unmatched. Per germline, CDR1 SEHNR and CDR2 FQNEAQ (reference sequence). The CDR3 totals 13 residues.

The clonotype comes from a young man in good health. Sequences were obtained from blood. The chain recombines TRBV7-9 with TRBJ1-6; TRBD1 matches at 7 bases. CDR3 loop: CASSSGTAPPLHF. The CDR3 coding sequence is TGTGCCAGCAGCTCCGGGACAGCCCCACCCCTCCACTTT.